Listed below are T cell receptor beta chains from one sample, sequenced in a study of response to subunit inactivated influenza vaccine. TCRdb recomputed calls from the RT-PCR reads with MiXCR, one row per CDR3 protein. The sample contains a few hundred thousand distinct CDR3 sequences, around 13% of which appear only once. The sample here was PBMCs from blood, taken 12 days after vaccination. All receptors come from a man over 45 who received an inactivated influenza vaccine. The CDR3 runs from the conserved cysteine through the conserved F or W. Fields, in order: CDR3 DNA, CDR3 protein, clone size, D gene, J gene, V gene. The D gene is left open where the match is weak. Clone size appears in some rows only: once, few, many, or a class for an expanded clone.

CDR3nt: TGTGCCAGCAGTGAAGCAAGTGCGATTTCCGGAAACACCATATATTTT
CDR3aa: CASSEASAISGNTIYF
abundance: .
d_gene: .
j_gene: TRBJ1-3
v_gene: TRBV6-1

CDR3nt: TGCAGCGTTGAAACCGGGACCCCCTACGAGCAGTACTTC
CDR3aa: CSVETGTPYEQYF
abundance: few
d_gene: .
j_gene: TRBJ2-7
v_gene: TRBV29-1

CDR3nt: TGTGCCAGCAGCTATAGGACAGATACGAGTGGACAGTTCTTC
CDR3aa: CASSYRTDTSGQFF
abundance: .
d_gene: .
j_gene: TRBJ2-1
v_gene: TRBV27

CDR3nt: TGTGCCAGCAAAACCGGGACAGGGATTCAGTACCGCGACACCGGGGAGCTGTTTTTT
CDR3aa: CASKTGTGIQYRDTGELFF
abundance: few
d_gene: TRBD1
j_gene: TRBJ2-2
v_gene: TRBV6-2/TRBV6-3

CDR3nt: TGTGCCAGCAGCCCGGGACCGGCCAATGATGGCTACACCTTC
CDR3aa: CASSPGPANDGYTF
abundance: few
d_gene: .
j_gene: TRBJ1-2
v_gene: TRBV7-2

CDR3nt: TGTGCCAGCAGCTTACGTCGCGAACGGCACTATGGCTACACCTTC
CDR3aa: CASSLRRERHYGYTF
abundance: .
d_gene: .
j_gene: TRBJ1-2
v_gene: TRBV7-2

CDR3nt: TGTGCCAGCAGCGTAGACGCAGGGGGCACCTACGAGCAGTACTTC
CDR3aa: CASSVDAGGTYEQYF
abundance: few
d_gene: TRBD1
j_gene: TRBJ2-7
v_gene: TRBV9

CDR3nt: TGCAGCGTGACGACAGGGGGTGGATCTGAAGCTTTCTTT
CDR3aa: CSVTTGGGSEAFF
abundance: few
d_gene: TRBD1
j_gene: TRBJ1-1
v_gene: TRBV29-1

CDR3nt: TGTGCCAGCAGTCCGAGCGGGAGTCCCTCCAAAAACATTCAGTACTTC
CDR3aa: CASSPSGSPSKNIQYF
abundance: few
d_gene: TRBD2
j_gene: TRBJ2-4
v_gene: TRBV7-8

CDR3nt: TGCAGCGTTGGGACAGGTCGAAATCAGCCCCAGCATTTT
CDR3aa: CSVGTGRNQPQHF
abundance: many
d_gene: TRBD1
j_gene: TRBJ1-5
v_gene: TRBV29-1

CDR3nt: TGTGCCAGCAGCACCTGGACAGAGACCAAAAACATTCAGTACTTC
CDR3aa: CASSTWTETKNIQYF
abundance: few
d_gene: .
j_gene: TRBJ2-4
v_gene: TRBV7-9

CDR3nt: TGCGCCAGCAGCTCCAGGGGGCCGGGGGGGATTCAGTACTTC
CDR3aa: CASSSRGPGGIQYF
abundance: few
d_gene: .
j_gene: TRBJ2-4
v_gene: TRBV5-1

CDR3nt: TGTGCCAGCAGTTGGACTAGCGGTTACATCTACGAGCAGTACTTC
CDR3aa: CASSWTSGYIYEQYF
abundance: .
d_gene: TRBD2
j_gene: TRBJ2-7
v_gene: TRBV12-3/TRBV12-4

CDR3nt: TGCGCCAGCAGCCAAGACCCCAGGGGGCTGAACACCGGGGAGCTGTTTTTT
CDR3aa: CASSQDPRGLNTGELFF
abundance: few
d_gene: TRBD1
j_gene: TRBJ2-2
v_gene: TRBV4-3

CDR3nt: TGTGCCAGCAGTTGGGATTATCAGCCCCAGCATTTT
CDR3aa: CASSWDYQPQHF
abundance: .
d_gene: .
j_gene: TRBJ1-5
v_gene: TRBV6-2/TRBV6-3

CDR3nt: TGCGCCAGCAGCCAAGGGATCTATCCCCTCCACTTT
CDR3aa: CASSQGIYPLHF
abundance: few
d_gene: .
j_gene: TRBJ1-6
v_gene: TRBV4-1

CDR3nt: TGTGCCAGCAGTCCTACAGGCAATCAGCCCCAGCATTTT
CDR3aa: CASSPTGNQPQHF
abundance: many
d_gene: .
j_gene: TRBJ1-5
v_gene: TRBV12-3/TRBV12-4

CDR3nt: TGCGCCAGCAGCTTGGCGGCTCAGGCAAATGAAAAACTGTTTTTT
CDR3aa: CASSLAAQANEKLFF
abundance: few
d_gene: .
j_gene: TRBJ1-4
v_gene: TRBV5-1

CDR3nt: TGCAGTGCTAGAGAGACAGGGGGCGGGAGTCAGCCCCAGCATTTT
CDR3aa: CSARETGGGSQPQHF
abundance: few
d_gene: TRBD1
j_gene: TRBJ1-5
v_gene: TRBV20-1

CDR3nt: TGCAGCGGAGGGGAGCAGTTCTTC
CDR3aa: CSGGEQFF
abundance: .
d_gene: .
j_gene: TRBJ2-1
v_gene: TRBV29-1

CDR3nt: TGTGCCAGCAGTCAATTTCAGGATTCTGGGGCCAACGTCCTGACTTTC
CDR3aa: CASSQFQDSGANVLTF
abundance: few
d_gene: .
j_gene: TRBJ2-6
v_gene: TRBV12-3/TRBV12-4

CDR3nt: TGTGCCAGCAGTTTAATCAGCGGTCCCTCCTACAATGAGCAGTTCTTC
CDR3aa: CASSLISGPSYNEQFF
abundance: many
d_gene: .
j_gene: TRBJ2-1
v_gene: TRBV27

CDR3nt: TGTGCCAGCAGCTCCGAGGCGTATGGGGCCAACGTCCTGACTTTC
CDR3aa: CASSSEAYGANVLTF
abundance: .
d_gene: .
j_gene: TRBJ2-6
v_gene: TRBV6-2/TRBV6-3

CDR3nt: TGTGCCAGCATGGGGAAGACTCCCCCCGGGGAGACCCAGTACTTC
CDR3aa: CASMGKTPPGETQYF
abundance: few
d_gene: .
j_gene: TRBJ2-5
v_gene: TRBV12-3/TRBV12-4

CDR3nt: TGTGCCAGCAGTTGGACCGGGACACCACCCGATAGCAATCAGCCCCAGCATTTT
CDR3aa: CASSWTGTPPDSNQPQHF
abundance: .
d_gene: .
j_gene: TRBJ1-5
v_gene: TRBV6-4

CDR3nt: TGTGCCAGCAGCCCCGGCCCCGGGGGTAACAATGAGCAGTTCTTC
CDR3aa: CASSPGPGGNNEQFF
abundance: many
d_gene: .
j_gene: TRBJ2-1
v_gene: TRBV2

CDR3nt: TGCAGTGCTAGAGATTTGACAGGGAGCATATACAATGAGCAGTTCTTC
CDR3aa: CSARDLTGSIYNEQFF
abundance: .
d_gene: TRBD1
j_gene: TRBJ2-1
v_gene: TRBV20-1